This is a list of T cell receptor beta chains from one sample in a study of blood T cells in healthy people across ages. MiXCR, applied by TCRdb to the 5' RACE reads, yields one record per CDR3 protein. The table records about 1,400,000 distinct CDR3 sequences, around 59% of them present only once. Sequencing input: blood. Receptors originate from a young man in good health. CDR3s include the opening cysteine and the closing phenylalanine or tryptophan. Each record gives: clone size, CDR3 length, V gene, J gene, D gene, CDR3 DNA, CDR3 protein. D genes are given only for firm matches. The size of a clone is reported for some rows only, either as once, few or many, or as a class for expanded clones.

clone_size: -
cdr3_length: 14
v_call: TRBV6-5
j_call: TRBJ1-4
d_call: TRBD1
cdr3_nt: TGTGCCAGCAGTTACGACAGGGGAAGTGAAAAACTGTTTTTT
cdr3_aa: CASSYDRGSEKLFF

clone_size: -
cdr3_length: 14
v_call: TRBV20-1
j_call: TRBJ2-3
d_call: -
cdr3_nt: TGCAGTGCGGAGAGCCTGAATGGCACAGATACGCAGTATTTT
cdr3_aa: CSAESLNGTDTQYF

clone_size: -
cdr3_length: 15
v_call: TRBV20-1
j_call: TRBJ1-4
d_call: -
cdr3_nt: TGCAGTGCTAGAGCGTATGCAGGGATGCGCGAAAAACTGTTTTTT
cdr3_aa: CSARAYAGMREKLFF

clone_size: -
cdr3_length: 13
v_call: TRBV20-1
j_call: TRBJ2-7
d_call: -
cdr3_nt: TGCAGTGCTAGGGAGGCAGATCGCTACGAGCAGTACTTC
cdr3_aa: CSAREADRYEQYF

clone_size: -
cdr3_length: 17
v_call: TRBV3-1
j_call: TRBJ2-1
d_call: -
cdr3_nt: TGTGCCAGCAGCCAAGACGTTTGGGGAAGCTCCTACAATGAGCAGTTCTTC
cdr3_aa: CASSQDVWGSSYNEQFF

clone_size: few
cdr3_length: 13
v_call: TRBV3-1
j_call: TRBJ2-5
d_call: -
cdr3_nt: TGTGCCAGCAGCTTACTACATCAAGAGACCCAGTACTTC
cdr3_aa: CASSLLHQETQYF

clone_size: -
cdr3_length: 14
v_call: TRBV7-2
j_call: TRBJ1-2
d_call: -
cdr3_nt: TGTGCCAGCAGCGATACATGGGGGCGACCGGGCTACACCTTC
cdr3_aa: CASSDTWGRPGYTF

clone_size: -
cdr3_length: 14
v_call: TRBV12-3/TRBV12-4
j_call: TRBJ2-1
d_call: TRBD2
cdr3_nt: TGTGCCAGCCGAGGGACTAGCGGGAGAGGTGAGCAGTTCTTC
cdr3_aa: CASRGTSGRGEQFF

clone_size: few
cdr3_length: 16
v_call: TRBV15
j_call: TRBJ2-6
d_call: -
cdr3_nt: TGTGCCACCAGCAGAGATCAAGGAGCTGGGGCCAACGTCCTGACTTTC
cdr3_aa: CATSRDQGAGANVLTF

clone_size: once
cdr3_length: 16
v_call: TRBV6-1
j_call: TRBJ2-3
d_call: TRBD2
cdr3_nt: TGTGCCAGCAGTGAGGGGACTAGCGGGAGGTGGGATACGCAGTATTTT
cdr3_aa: CASSEGTSGRWDTQYF

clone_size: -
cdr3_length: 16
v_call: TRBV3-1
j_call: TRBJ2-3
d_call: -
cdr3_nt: TGTGCCAGCAGCCCGACTACCCCCGATTATTCAGATACGCAGTATTTT
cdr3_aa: CASSPTTPDYSDTQYF

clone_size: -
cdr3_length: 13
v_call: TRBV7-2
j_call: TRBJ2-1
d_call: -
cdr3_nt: TGTGCCAGCAGCGCCACGACCTACAATGAGCAGTTCTTC
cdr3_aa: CASSATTYNEQFF

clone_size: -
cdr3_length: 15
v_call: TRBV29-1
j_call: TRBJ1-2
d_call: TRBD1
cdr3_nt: TGCAGCGTTGTGGGAACAGGGGGGATAGGTAATGGCTACACCTTC
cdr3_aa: CSVVGTGGIGNGYTF

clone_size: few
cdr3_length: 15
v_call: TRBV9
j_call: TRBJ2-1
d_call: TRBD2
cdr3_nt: TGTGCCAGCAGCGCCCTAGCGGGGGGATCCAATGAGCAGTTCTTC
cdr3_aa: CASSALAGGSNEQFF

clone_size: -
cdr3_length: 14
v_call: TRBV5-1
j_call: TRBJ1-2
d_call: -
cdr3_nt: TGCGCCAGCAGCCACGACAGGAGCGACTATGGCTACACCTTC
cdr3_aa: CASSHDRSDYGYTF

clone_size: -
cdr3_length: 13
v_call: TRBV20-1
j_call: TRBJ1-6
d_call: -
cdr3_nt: TGCAGTGCTAGTTCACCTGACGATTCACCCCTCCAATTT
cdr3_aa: CSASSPDDSPLQF

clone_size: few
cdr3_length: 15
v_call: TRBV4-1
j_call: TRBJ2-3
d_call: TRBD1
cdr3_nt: TGCGCCAGCAGGCAGGGGGCGCGGTTCACAGATACGCAGTATTTT
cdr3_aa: CASRQGARFTDTQYF

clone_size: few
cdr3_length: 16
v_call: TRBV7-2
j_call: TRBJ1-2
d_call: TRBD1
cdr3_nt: TGTGCCAGCAGCTTCCAGGGGGGAACAGCTAACTATGGCTACACCTTC
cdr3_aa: CASSFQGGTANYGYTF

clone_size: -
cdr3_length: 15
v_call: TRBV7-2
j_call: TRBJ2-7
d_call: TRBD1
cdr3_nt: TGTGCCAGCAGCTGGTCCCGGACAGGGGGCTACGAGCAGTACTTC
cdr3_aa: CASSWSRTGGYEQYF

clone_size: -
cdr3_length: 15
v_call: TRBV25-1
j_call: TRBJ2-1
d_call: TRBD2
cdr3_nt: TGTGCCAGCAGTGAATATGGGCTAGCGGGGGAAGAGCAGTTCTTC
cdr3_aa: CASSEYGLAGEEQFF

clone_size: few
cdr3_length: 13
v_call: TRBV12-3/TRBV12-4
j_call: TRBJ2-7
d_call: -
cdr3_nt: TGTGCCAGCAGGACGGGGGCCGAATACGAGCAGTACTTC
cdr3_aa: CASRTGAEYEQYF

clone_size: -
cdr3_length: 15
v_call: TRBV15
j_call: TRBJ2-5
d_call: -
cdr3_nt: TGTGCCACCAGCAGAGAGGCTAGGGGAGAAGAGACCCAGTACTTC
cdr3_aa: CATSREARGEETQYF

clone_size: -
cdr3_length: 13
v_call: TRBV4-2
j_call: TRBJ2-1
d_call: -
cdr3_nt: TGTGCCAGCAGCCAAATAGGGCGATATGAGCAGTTCTTC
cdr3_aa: CASSQIGRYEQFF

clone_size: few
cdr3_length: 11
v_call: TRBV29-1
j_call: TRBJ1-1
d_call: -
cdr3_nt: TGCAGCGTTGAAGGGCTAACTGAAGCTTTCTTT
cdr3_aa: CSVEGLTEAFF

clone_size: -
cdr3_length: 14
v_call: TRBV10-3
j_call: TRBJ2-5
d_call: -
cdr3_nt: TGTGCCATCAGTGAGTCGGGGCGGCAAGAGACCCAGTACTTC
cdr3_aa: CAISESGRQETQYF

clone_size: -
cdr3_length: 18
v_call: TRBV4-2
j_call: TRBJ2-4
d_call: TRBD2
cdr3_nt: TGTGCCAGCAGCCACGTCATCAGCGGGGACCTAGCCAAAAACATTCAGTACTTC
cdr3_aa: CASSHVISGDLAKNIQYF

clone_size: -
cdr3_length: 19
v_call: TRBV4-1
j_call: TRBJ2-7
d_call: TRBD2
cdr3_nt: TGCGCCAGCAGCCTGAACCCACGGACTAGCGGGAGGGCCTTCTACGAGCAGTACTTC
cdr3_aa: CASSLNPRTSGRAFYEQYF

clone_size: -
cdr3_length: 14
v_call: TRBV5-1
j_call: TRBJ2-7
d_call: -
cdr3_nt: TGTGCCAGCAGCTTCTCCAGGAGCTCCTACGAGCAGTACTTC
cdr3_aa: CASSFSRSSYEQYF

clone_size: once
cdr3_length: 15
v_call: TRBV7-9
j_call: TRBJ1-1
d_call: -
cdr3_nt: TGTGCCAGCAGCTACGAGGCGGATCTGAACACTGAAGCTTTCTTT
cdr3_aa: CASSYEADLNTEAFF

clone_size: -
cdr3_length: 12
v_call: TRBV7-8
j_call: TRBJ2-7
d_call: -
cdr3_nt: TGTGCCCGCAGGGTTAGCTCCTACGAGCAGTACTTC
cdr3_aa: CARRVSSYEQYF

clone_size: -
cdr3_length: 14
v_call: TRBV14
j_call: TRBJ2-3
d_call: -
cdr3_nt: TGTGCCAGCAGCGTCCCTGGATTCGGGGATACGCAGTATTTT
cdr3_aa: CASSVPGFGDTQYF

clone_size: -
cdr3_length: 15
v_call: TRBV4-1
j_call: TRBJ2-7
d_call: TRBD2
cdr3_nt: TGCGCCAGCAGCCAGGCCGGGACTAGCGAGTCCGAGCAGTACTTC
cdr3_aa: CASSQAGTSESEQYF

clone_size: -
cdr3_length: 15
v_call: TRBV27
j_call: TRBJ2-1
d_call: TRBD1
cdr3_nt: TGTGCCAGCAGTTGGGGCAGGGGGCCTATATATGAGCAGTTCTTC
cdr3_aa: CASSWGRGPIYEQFF

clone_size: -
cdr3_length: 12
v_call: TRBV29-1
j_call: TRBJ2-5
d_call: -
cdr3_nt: TGCAGCGTTGTCAGTTTACAAGAGACCCAGTACTTC
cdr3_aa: CSVVSLQETQYF

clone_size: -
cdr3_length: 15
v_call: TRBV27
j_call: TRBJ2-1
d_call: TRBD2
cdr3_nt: TGTGCCAGCAGTTCCCCGACTAGCGGGGGGAGTGAGCAGTTCTTC
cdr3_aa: CASSSPTSGGSEQFF

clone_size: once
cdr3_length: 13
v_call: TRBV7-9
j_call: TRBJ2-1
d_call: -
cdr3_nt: TGTGCCAGCAGCCCACCCGTCGGGGATGAGCAGTTCTTC
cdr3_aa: CASSPPVGDEQFF

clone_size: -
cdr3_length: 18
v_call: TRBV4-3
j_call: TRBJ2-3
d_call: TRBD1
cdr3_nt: TGCGCCAGCAGCCGAAATTGGAGGGGGGACAGGGGAGGAGATACGCAGTATTTT
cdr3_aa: CASSRNWRGDRGGDTQYF

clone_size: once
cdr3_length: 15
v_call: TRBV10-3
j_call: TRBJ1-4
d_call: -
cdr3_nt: TGTGCCATCAGTGAGGCGGGACGCAGAAATGAAAAACTGTTTTTT
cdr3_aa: CAISEAGRRNEKLFF

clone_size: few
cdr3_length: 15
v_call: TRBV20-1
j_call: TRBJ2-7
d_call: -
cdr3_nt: TGCAGTGCTAGAGGCCAGGGGCCGACAGGATACGAGCAGTACTTC
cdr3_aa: CSARGQGPTGYEQYF

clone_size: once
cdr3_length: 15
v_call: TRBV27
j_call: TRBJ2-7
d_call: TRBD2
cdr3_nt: TGTGCCGGCAGTTCTCCCCGGACTAGCGCCAACGAGCAGTACTTC
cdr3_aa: CAGSSPRTSANEQYF

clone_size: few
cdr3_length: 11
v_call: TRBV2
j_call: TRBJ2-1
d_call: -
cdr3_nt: TGTGCCAGCAGTGAGGGTTATGAGCAGTTCTTC
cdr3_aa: CASSEGYEQFF

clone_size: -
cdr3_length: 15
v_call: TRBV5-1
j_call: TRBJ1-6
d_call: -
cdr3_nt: TGCGCCAGCAGCTCCGAGGCCGAACCTAATTCACCCCTCCACTTT
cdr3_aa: CASSSEAEPNSPLHF

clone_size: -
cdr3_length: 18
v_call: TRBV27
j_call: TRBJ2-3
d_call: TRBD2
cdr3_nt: TGTGCCAGCAGTTCGTGGACTAGCGGGATTCCTAGCACAGATACGCAGTATTTT
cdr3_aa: CASSSWTSGIPSTDTQYF

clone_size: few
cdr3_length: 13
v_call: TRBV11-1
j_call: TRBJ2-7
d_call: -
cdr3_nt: TGTGCCAGCAGCTCCTTCTCGACCTACGAGCAGTACTTC
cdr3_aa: CASSSFSTYEQYF

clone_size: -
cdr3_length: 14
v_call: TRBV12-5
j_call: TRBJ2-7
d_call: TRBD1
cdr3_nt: TGTGCTAGTGGTCCCCGACAGGGGAGTTACGAGCAGTACTTC
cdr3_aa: CASGPRQGSYEQYF

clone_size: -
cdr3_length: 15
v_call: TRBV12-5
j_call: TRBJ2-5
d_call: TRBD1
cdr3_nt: TGTGCTAGTGGTTTGGGGACAGGGGGGCAAGAGACCCAGTACTTC
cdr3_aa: CASGLGTGGQETQYF

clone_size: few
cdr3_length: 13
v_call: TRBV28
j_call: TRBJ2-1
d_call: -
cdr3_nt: TGTGCCAGCAGTGGGCTGGGCTACAATGAGCAGTTCTTC
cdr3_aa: CASSGLGYNEQFF

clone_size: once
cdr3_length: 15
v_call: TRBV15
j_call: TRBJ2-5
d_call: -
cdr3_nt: TGTGCCACCAGCAGAGTCAGGGCGGGGCAAGAGACCCAGTACTTC
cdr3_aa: CATSRVRAGQETQYF

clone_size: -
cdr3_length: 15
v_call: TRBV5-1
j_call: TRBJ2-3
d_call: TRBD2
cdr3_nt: TGCGCCAGCAGCTTGGGGGGACTAATCTCAGATACGCAGTATTTT
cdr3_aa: CASSLGGLISDTQYF

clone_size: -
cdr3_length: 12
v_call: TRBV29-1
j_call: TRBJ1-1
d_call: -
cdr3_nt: TGCAGCGTTGCAACAGGGCTCACTGAAGCTTTCTTT
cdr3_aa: CSVATGLTEAFF

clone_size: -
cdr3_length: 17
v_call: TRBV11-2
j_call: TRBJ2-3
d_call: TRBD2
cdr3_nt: TGTGCCAGCAGCTGGGGACTAGCGGGGGAAGACGCAGATACGCAGTATTTT
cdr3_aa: CASSWGLAGEDADTQYF

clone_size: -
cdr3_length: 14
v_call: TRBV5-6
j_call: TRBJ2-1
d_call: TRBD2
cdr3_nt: TGTGCCAGCAGCCCCCCGGGAGGAGCGGATGAGCAGTTCTTC
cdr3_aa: CASSPPGGADEQFF

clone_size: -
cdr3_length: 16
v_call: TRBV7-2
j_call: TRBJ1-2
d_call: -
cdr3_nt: TGTGCCAGCAGCTTAGAGCCCGGGGTGATAAACTATGGCTACACCTTC
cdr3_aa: CASSLEPGVINYGYTF

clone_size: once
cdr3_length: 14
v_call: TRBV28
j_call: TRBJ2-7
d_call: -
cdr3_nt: TGTGCCAGCAGCCGGGAGCGGGCATCCTACGAGCAGTACTTC
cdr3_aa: CASSRERASYEQYF

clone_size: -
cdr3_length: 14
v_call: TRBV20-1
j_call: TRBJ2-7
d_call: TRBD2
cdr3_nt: TGCAGTGGGAACGGGGGGACCGGATCCTACGAGCAGTACTTC
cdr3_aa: CSGNGGTGSYEQYF

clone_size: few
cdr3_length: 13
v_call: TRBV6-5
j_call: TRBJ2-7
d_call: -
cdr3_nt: TGTGCCAGCAGTTACTCGAGGGGTCCCGAGCAGTACTTC
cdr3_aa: CASSYSRGPEQYF